This TCR beta chain was captured in a study of shared clonotypes between healthy human individuals. Study observations and caveats: Generally, estimated richness proved larger in naive subsets than it did in memory subsets. The small donor group covered limited genetic and exposure diversity.

Profiled with immunoSEQ multiplex PCR; TCRdb holds only in-frame clones, not every one. This table holds 550,000 to 800,000 clones, approximately 79% found once. Into CD45RA+ naive and CD45RA-negative memory subsets, the CD4+ cells were split. With respect to this clone: Its antigen remains unknown.

The V and J ends lost 10 bases and 1 base respectively, with 13 bases between them. From germline, CDR1 is MDHEN and CDR2 SYDVKM. This CDR3 contains 13 residues. The TCR sequence derives from a woman aged 30 to 39 in good health. V gene TRBV28 combines with J gene TRBJ1-1; D is uncertain. Sequencing was performed on memory CD4+ T cells sorted from blood. Subset defined: CD45RA-negative fraction. The CDR3 is CATYDTSNTEAFF. The CDR3 nucleotides are TGTGCCACCTACGACACTTCGAACACTGAAGCTTTCTTT.